The T cell receptor beta chain under discussion was sequenced for a study of cytomegalovirus exposure and HLA in healthy donors. Broader study findings: Indistinguishable V segments such as TRBV6-2 and TRBV6-3 were excluded. The study designated roughly 160 TCR beta chains cytomegalovirus-associated.

PCR employed 60 Vbeta and 13 Jbeta primers. TCRdb keeps only in-frame clones here, not all; method: immunoSEQ multiplex PCR. Of about 120,000 clones listed, about 80% are singletons. As regards this clone: Its target is unknown.

V was shortened by 6 bases and J by 0 bases, with 11 bases between the two germline ends. Germline loops: CDR1 MNHNS, CDR2 SASEGT. The CDR3 has 14 amino acids. The chain is built from TRBV6-1 and TRBJ1-1, with D unresolved. The clonotype originates from a man between 60 and 75 years old in good health and CMV-seropositive. Sample: PBMCs. The CDR3 sequence: CASRVDNMNTEAFF. DNA of the CDR3: TGTGCCAGCAGAGTCGACAACATGAACACTGAAGCTTTCTTT.